This TCR beta chain was retrieved from a study of T cell responses to AZD1222 COVID-19 vaccine. Overall study findings and caveats: Spike-spanning, vaccine-associated CD4 TCRs were dominant at 160-218 and 743-854. Unmutated variant regions are reportedly the target of nearly half of TCRs that are spike-specific.

Concerning this clone itself: Antigen: not known.

The V end was cut by 3 bases, the J end by 1 base, with 6 bases between. Germline CDR1 and CDR2: SGHRS and YFSETQ. The CDR3 has 13 amino acids. Method: immunoSEQ multiplex PCR; TCRdb's copy keeps in-frame clones and lacks some. The sample has 100,000 to 150,000 clones, over 80% seen once; the top ten hold approximately 1%. Source: peripheral blood, taken on day 0 of AZD1222 vaccination. The rearrangement uses TRBV5-1 and TRBJ2-3, with D perhaps TRBD1 (5 bases). This TCR was sampled from an adult in good health. CDR3 sequence (DNA): TGCGCCAGCAGCTCACAGGGCACAGATACGCAGTATTTT. It encodes CASSSQGTDTQYF.